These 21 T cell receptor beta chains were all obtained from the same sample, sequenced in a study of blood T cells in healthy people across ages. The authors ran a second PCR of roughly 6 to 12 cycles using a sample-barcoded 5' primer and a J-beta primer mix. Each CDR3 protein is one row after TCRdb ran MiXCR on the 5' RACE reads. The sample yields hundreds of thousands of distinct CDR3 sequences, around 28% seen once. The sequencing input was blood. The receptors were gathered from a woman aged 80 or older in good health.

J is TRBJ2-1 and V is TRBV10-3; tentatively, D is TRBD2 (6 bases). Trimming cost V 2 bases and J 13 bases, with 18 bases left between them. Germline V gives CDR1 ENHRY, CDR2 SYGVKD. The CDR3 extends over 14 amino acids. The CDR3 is CAISEVGSEETQFF. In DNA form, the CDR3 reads TGTGCCATCAGTGAGGTCGGGAGTGAGGAGACCCAGTTCTTC.

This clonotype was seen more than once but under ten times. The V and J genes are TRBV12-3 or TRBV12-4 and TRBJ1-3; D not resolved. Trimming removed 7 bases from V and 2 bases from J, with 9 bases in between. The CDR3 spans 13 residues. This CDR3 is CASTPRTGNTIYF. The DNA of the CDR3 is TGTGCCAGCACCCCGCGGACTGGAAACACCATATATTTT.

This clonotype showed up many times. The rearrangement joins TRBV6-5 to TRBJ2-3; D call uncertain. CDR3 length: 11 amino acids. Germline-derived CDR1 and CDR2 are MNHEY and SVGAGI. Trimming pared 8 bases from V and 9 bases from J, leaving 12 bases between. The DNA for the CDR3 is TGTGCCAGCGGGGTCTTCGCGACGCAGTATTTT. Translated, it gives CASGVFATQYF.

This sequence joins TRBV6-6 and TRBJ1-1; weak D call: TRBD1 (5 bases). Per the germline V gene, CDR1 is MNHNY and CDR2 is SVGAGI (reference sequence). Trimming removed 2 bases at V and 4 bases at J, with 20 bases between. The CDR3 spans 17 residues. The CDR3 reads CASSYDNLRDHGTEAFF. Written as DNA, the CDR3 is TGTGCCAGCAGTTACGATAACCTCAGGGATCACGGCACTGAAGCTTTCTTT.

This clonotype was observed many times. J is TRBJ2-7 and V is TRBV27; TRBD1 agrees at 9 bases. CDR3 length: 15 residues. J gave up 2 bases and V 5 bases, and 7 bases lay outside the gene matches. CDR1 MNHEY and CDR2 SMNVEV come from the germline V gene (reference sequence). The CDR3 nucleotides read TGTGCCAGCAGTCGGCCGACAGGGGGGCCCTACGAGCAGTACTTC. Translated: CASSRPTGGPYEQYF.

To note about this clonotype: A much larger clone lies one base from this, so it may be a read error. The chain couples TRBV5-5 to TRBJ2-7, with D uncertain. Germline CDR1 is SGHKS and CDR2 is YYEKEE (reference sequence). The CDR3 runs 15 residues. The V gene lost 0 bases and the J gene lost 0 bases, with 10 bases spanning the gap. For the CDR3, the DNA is TGTGCCAGCAGCTTGGTCAAAAGCACCTCCTACGAGCAGTACGTC. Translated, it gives CASSLVKSTSYEQYV.

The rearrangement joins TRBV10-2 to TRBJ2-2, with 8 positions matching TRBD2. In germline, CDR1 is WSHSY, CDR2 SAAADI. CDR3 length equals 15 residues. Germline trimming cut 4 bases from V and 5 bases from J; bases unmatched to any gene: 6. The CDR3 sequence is CASSANTGGTGELFF. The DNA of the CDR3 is TGCGCCAGCAGTGCTAATACGGGGGGGACCGGGGAGCTGTTTTTT.

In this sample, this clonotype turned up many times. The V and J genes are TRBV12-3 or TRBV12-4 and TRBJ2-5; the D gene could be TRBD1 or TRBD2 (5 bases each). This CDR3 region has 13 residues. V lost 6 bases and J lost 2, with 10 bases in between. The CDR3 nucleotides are TGTGCCAGCAGAAGAGGGGCTCAAGAGACCCAGTACTTC. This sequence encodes CASRRGAQETQYF.

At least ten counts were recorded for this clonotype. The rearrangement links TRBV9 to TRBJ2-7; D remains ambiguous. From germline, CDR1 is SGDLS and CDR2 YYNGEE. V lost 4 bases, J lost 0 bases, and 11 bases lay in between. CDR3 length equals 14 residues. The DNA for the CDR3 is TGTGCCAGCAGCAAGGAGTTAAGCTCCTACGAGCAGTACTTC. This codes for CASSKELSSYEQYF.

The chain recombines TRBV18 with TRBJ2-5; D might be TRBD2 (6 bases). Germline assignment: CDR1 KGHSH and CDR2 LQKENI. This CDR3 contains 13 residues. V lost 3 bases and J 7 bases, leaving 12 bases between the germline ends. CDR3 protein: CASSPPGEGTQYF. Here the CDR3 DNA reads TGTGCCAGCTCACCCCCGGGAGAAGGGACCCAGTACTTC. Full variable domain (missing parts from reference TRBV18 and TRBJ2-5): NAGVMQNPRHLVRRRGQEARLRCSPMKGHSHVYWYRQLPEEGLKFMVYLQKENIIDESGMPKERFSAEFPKEGPSILRIQQVVRGDSAAYFCASSPPGEGTQYFGPGTRLLVL.

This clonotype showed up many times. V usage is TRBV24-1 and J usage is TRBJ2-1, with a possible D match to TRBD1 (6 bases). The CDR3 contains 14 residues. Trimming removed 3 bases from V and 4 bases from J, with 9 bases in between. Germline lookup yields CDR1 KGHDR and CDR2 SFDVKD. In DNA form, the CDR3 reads TGTGCCACCAGTGATCCGGACAGATACAATGAGCAGTTCTTC. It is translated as CATSDPDRYNEQFF.

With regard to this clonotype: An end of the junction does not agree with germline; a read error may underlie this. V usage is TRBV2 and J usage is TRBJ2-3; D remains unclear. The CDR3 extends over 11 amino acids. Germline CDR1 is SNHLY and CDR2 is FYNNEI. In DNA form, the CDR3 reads TGTACCAGCAGTGTCAGGGATACGCAGTATTTT. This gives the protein CTSSVRDTQYF.

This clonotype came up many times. CDR3 in amino acids: CASSLVAGRSDTQYF. CDR3 coding DNA: TGCGCCAGCAGCTTGGTAGCGGGGAGGTCAGATACGCAGTATTTT. The genes are TRBV5-1 and TRBJ2-3; 8 bases map to TRBD2. V shed 0 bases and J 4 bases; nucleotides not matched to a gene: 4. Germline CDR1 and CDR2: SGHRS and YFSETQ. The CDR3 contains 15 residues.

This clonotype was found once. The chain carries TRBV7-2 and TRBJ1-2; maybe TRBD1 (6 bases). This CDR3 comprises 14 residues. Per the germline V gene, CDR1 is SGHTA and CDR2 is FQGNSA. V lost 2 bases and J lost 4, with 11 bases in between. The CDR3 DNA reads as TGTGCCAGCAGCTTAAGAAGGACAGTCTATGGCTACACCTTC. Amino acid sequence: CASSLRRTVYGYTF.

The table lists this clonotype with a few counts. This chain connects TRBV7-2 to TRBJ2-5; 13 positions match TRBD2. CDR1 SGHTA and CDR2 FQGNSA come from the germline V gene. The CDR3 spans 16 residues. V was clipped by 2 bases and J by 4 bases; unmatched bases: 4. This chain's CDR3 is CASSLTSGGARETQYF. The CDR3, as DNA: TGTGCCAGCAGCTTAACTAGCGGGGGGGCCCGAGAGACCCAGTACTTC.

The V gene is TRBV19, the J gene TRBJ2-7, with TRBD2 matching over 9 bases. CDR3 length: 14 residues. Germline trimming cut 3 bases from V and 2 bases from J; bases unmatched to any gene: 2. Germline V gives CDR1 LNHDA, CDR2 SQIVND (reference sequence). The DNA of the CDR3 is TGTGCCAGTAGTATCGCGGGGGGGCCCTACGAGCAGTACTTC. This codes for CASSIAGGPYEQYF.

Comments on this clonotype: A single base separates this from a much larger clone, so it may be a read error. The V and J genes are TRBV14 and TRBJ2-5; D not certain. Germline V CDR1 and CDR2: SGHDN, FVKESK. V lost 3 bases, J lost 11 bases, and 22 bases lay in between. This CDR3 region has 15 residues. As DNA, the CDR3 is TGTGCCAGCAGCCAGTGGGAAAACCGATACAATGAGCAGTACTTC. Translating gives CASSQWENRYNEQYF.

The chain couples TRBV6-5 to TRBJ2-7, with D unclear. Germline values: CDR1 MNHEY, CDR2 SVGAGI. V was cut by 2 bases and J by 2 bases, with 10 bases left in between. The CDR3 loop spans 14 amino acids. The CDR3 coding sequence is TGTGCCAGCAGTTACCGCGCGTCTGCCTACGAGCAGTACTTC. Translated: CASSYRASAYEQYF.

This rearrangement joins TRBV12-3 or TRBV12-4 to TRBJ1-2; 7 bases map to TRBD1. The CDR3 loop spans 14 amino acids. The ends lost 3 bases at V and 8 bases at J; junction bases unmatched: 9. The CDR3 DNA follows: TGTGCCAGCAGTTTGACAGGGAGATTTGAGGGCTACACCTTC. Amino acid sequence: CASSLTGRFEGYTF.

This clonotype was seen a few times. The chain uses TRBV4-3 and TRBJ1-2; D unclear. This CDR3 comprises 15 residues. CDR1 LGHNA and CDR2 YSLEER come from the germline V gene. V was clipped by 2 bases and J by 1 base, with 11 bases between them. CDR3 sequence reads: CASSQTPGNNYGYTF. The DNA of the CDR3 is TGCGCCAGCAGCCAAACACCGGGAAATAACTATGGCTACACCTTC.

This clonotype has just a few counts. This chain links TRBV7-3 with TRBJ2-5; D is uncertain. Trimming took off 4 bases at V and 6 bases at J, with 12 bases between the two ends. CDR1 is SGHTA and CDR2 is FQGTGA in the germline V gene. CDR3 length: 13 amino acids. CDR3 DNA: TGTGCCAGCAGCTACAAGGGTGGTCAGACCCAGTACTTC. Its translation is CASSYKGGQTQYF.